This T cell receptor (beta chain) was obtained from a study of shared clonotypes between healthy human individuals. Broader study findings: Blood was the sole source, and tissue repertoires probably differ.

CD4+ cells underwent separation, giving CD45RA+ naive and CD45RA-negative memory subsets. This CDR3 has 15 residues. Germline assignment: CDR1 KGHSH and CDR2 LQKENI. Losses at the gene ends were 3 bases for V and 4 bases for J; bases not matched to a gene: 6. Per the original data handling: For the immunoSEQ data, sequences were junction-only without quality scores, so filtering differed. Using immunoSEQ multiplex PCR, the repertoire was profiled, and TCRdb retains in-frame clones only, with some absent. From that table come the V and J calls and clone size; the DNA was used to work out D and trimming. Among around 1.5 million clones, approximately 98% were seen once, and the ten largest hold around 0.45%. Remarks on this clone: Its antigen is unknown.

V is TRBV18 and J is TRBJ1-1, with 9 bases identical to TRBD1. The sequence was collected from a man aged 25-40 years in good health. The specimen was naive CD4+ T cells sorted from blood. Subset indicated: CD45RA+ positively selected. The CDR3 DNA sequence: TGTGCCAGCTCACCCATACAGGGGGCGGCCACTGAAGCTTTCTTT. Protein product: CASSPIQGAATEAFF.